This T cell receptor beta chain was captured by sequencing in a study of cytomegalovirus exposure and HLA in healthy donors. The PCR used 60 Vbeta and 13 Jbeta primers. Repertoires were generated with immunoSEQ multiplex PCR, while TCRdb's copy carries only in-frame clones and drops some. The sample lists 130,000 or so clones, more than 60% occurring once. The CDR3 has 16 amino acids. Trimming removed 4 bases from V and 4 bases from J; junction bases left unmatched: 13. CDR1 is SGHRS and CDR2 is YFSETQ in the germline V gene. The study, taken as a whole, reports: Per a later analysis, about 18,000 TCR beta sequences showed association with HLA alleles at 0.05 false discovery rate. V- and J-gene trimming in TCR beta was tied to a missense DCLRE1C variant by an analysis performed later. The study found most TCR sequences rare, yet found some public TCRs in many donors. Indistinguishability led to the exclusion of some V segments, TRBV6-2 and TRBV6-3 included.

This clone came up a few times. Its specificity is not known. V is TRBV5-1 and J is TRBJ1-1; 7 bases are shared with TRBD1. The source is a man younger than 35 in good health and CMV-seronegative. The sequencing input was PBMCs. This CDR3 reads CASSKTGTDFFTEAFF. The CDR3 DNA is TGCGCCAGCAGCAAGACCGGGACAGATTTTTTCACTGAAGCTTTCTTT.